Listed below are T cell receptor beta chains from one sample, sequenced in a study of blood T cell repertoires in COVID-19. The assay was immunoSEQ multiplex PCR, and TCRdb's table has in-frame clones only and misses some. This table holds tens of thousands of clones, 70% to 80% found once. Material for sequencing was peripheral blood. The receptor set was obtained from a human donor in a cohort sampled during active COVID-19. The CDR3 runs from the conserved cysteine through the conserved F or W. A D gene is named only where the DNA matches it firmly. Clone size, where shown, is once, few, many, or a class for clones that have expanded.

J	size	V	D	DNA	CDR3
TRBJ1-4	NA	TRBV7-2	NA	TGTGCCAGCAGCTTAAACTCAGGGTTTAAAGGTGAAAAACTGTTTTTT	CASSLNSGFKGEKLFF
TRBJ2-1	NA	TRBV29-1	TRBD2	TGCAGCGTTGATATGATAGCGGGAGGACTTGGGACCTACAATGAGCAGTTCTTC	CSVDMIAGGLGTYNEQFF
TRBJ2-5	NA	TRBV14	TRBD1	TGTGCCAGCAGCCGGGGGACAGGAGTAGAGACCCAGTACTTC	CASSRGTGVETQYF
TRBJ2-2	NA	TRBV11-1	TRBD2	TGTGCCAGCAGCTCCCGGGGGGTTGCGAACACCGGGGAGCTGTTTTTT	CASSSRGVANTGELFF
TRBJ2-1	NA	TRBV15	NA	TGTGCCACCAGCTCAGCAGGGGCCAATGAGCAGTTCTTC	CATSSAGANEQFF
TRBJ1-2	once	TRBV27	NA	TGTGCCAGCAGTCAGTTGGGCCCCCAATATGGCTACACCTTC	CASSQLGPQYGYTF
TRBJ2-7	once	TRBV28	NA	TGTGCCAGCAGTTACAGGAGCTCCTACGAGCAGTACTTC	CASSYRSSYEQYF
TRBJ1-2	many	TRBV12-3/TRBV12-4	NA	TGTGCCAGCAGTTTAGACGGTTTCTATGGCTACACCTTC	CASSLDGFYGYTF
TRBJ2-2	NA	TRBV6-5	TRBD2	TGTGCCAGCAGTTGGACTAGTATCGGGGAGCTGTTTTTT	CASSWTSIGELFF
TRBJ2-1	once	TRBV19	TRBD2	TGTGCCAGTAGTCCTAGCGGGAGAGAGAACAATGAGCAGTTCTTC	CASSPSGRENNEQFF
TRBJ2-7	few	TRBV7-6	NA	TGTGCCAGCAGCGTCAATCCTACTAGTCTCGGCGAGCAGTACTTC	CASSVNPTSLGEQYF
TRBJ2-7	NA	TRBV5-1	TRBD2	TGCGCCAGCAGCTTTAAACTAGCGGGACGCGAGCAGTACTTC	CASSFKLAGREQYF
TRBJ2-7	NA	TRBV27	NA	TGTGCCAGCAGTTTAATGCAGGGGAGCCACGAGCAGTACTTC	CASSLMQGSHEQYF
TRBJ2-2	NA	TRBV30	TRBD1	TGTGCCTGGACCGGGACAGTCAACACCGGGGAGCTGTTTTTT	CAWTGTVNTGELFF
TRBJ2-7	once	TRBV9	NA	TGTGCCAGCAGTTGGGGCTCGGAGTCCTACGAGCAGTACTTC	CASSWGSESYEQYF
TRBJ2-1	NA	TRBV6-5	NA	TGTGCCAGCAGTTACATGGGTAGCGGCCCCAATGAGCAGTTCTTC	CASSYMGSGPNEQFF
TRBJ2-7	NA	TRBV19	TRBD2	TGTGCCAGTAGTATCGTGGGACTAGCAGGATACGAGCAGTACTTC	CASSIVGLAGYEQYF
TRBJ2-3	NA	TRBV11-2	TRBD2	TGTGCCAGCAGCCCCGGACTAGCGGGAGTTTCAGATACGCAGTATTTT	CASSPGLAGVSDTQYF
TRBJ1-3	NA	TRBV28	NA	TGTGCCAGCAGTACGTTGAGGGTGGTGAGAAACACCATATATTTT	CASSTLRVVRNTIYF
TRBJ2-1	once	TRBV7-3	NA	TGTGCCAGCAGCCCCCGTGATGGGGGGAGGTTGTTCTTC	CASSPRDGGRLFF
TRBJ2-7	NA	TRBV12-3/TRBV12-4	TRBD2	TGTGCCAGCAGCGGACTAGCGGGAGTCGAGCAGTACTTC	CASSGLAGVEQYF
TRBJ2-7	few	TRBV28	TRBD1	TGTGCCAGCAGTCCTAAGACAGGGAGCTCCTACGAGCAGTACTTC	CASSPKTGSSYEQYF
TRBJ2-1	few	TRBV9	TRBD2	TGTGCCAGCAGCGTAGGCGGGAGGGCCTACAATGAGCAGTTCTTC	CASSVGGRAYNEQFF
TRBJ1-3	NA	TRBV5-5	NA	TGTGCCAGCAGCTTGGTCAGGATGGGCACCATATATTTT	CASSLVRMGTIYF
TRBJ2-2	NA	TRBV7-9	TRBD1	TGTGCCAGCAGCTTGGACAGGGTCTCCGGGGAGCTGTTTTTT	CASSLDRVSGELFF
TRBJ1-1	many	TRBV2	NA	TGTGCCAGCAGTTACAGGGTTTCGAACACTGAAGCTTTCTTT	CASSYRVSNTEAFF
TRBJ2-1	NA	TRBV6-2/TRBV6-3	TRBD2	TGTGCCAGCAGCGATCATAGCGGGAGCTCCTACAATGAGCAGTTCTTC	CASSDHSGSSYNEQFF
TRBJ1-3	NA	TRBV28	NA	TGTGCCAGCAGTTCCCCCGGTGGCACCATATATTTT	CASSSPGGTIYF
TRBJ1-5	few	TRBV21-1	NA	TGTGCCAGCAGCAAAGTCGGGGATCAGCCCCAGCATTTT	CASSKVGDQPQHF
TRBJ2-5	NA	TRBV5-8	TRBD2	TGTGCCAGCAGCCCTGGGACTAGCAGCAACCAAGAGACCCAGTACTTC	CASSPGTSSNQETQYF
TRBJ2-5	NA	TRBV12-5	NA	TGTGCTAGTGTCCTGACCCCCCGGGGAGAGACCCAGTACTTC	CASVLTPRGETQYF
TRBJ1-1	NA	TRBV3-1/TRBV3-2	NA	TGTGCCAGCAGCCCCGTGAGGCCGATTAACACTGAAGCTTTCTTT	CASSPVRPINTEAFF
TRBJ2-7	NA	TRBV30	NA	TGTGCCTGGAAGAGGGTGCCCTCCTACGAGCAGTACTTC	CAWKRVPSYEQYF
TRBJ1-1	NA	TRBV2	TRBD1	TGTGCCAGCAGAAGGACAGGCCTCACTGAAGCTTTCTTT	CASRRTGLTEAFF
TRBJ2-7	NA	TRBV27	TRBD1	TGTGCCAGCAGTTTGGTCGGAGGACAGGGATTGTACGAGCAGTACTTC	CASSLVGGQGLYEQYF
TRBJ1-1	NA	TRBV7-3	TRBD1	TGTGCCAGCAGCATGGACAGGGAGAACACTGAAGCTTTCTTT	CASSMDRENTEAFF
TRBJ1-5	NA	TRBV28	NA	TGTGCCAGCAGTTTGATAGGGGTAGGGAATCAGCCCCAGCATTTT	CASSLIGVGNQPQHF
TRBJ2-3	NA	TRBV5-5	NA	TGTGCCAGCAGCTTCGGTTCCACGGATACGCAGTATTTT	CASSFGSTDTQYF
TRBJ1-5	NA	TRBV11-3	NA	TGTGCCAGCATAAGGGAGAGTTGTCAGCCCCAGCATTTT	CASIRESCQPQHF
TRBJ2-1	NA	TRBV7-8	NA	TGTGCCAGCAGCTTAGTTGTGGGAGATGAGCAGTTCTTC	CASSLVVGDEQFF
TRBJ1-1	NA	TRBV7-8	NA	TGTGCCAGCAGCAGCACCGGGGGGGTAAGAAACACTGAAGCTTTCTTT	CASSSTGGVRNTEAFF
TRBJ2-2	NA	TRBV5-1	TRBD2	TGCGCCAGCAGTCCCAGCGGGATGGTCGGGGAGCTGTTTTTT	CASSPSGMVGELFF
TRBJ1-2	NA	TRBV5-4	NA	TGTGCCAGCAGCTTACAGGGAAGTGGTGGCTACACCTTC	CASSLQGSGGYTF
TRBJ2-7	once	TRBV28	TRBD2	TGTGCCAGCAGTTTATCCTTCACTCCGGGACTAGCGGGAGGGCTAAGCTCCTACGAGCAGTACTTC	CASSLSFTPGLAGGLSSYEQYF
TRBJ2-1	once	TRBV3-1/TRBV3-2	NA	TGTGCCAGCAGCCAACTAAATGAGCAGTTCTTC	CASSQLNEQFF
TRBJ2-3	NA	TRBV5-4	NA	TGTGCCAGCAGCTTGGACAGGGCCTCAGATACGCAGTATTTT	CASSLDRASDTQYF
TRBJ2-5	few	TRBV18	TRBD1	TGTGCCAGCTCACCGAGGGCCCGACAGGGGGGAGAGACCCAGTACTTC	CASSPRARQGGETQYF
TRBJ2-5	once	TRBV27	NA	TGTGCCAGCAGTTTCTTGGGCGCAACAAGAGAGACCCAGTACTTC	CASSFLGATRETQYF
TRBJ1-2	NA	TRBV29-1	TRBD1	TGCAGTGCCTCCGGACAGGGGACGTTTGGCTACACCTTC	CSASGQGTFGYTF